A selection of T cell receptor beta chains follows, all from one sample in a study of T cell responses to AZD1222 COVID-19 vaccine. Sequencing was performed with immunoSEQ multiplex PCR; in TCRdb, only in-frame clones are kept and a portion is missing. The data show roughly 180,000 clones, about 94% seen once. This material consisted of peripheral blood, taken on day 0 of AZD1222 vaccination. All receptors derive from an adult in good health. Both conserved end residues are part of each CDR3. The D gene is left open where the match is weak. Expanded clones get a size class; other rows say once, few or many, or leave the size out.

j_call v_call d_call clone_size cdr3_aa cdr3_nt
TRBJ2-3 TRBV7-8 TRBD1 NA CASSAGTGGRVDTQYF TGTGCCAGCAGCGCAGGGACAGGGGGGCGGGTAGATACGCAGTATTTT
TRBJ1-1 TRBV27 NA few CASYRVGTEAFF TGTGCCAGCTACAGGGTAGGCACTGAAGCTTTCTTT
TRBJ2-2 TRBV18 NA NA CASSPLQGPTGELFF TGTGCCAGCTCACCTTTACAGGGACCAACCGGGGAGCTGTTTTTT
TRBJ1-2 TRBV18 NA NA CASSPTSYGYTF TGTGCCAGCTCACCAACGTCCTATGGCTACACCTTC
TRBJ2-7 TRBV30 TRBD1 NA CASERGREQYF TGTGCCTCCGAAAGGGGGCGCGAGCAGTACTTC
TRBJ1-1 TRBV7-2 NA NA CASSLVRQGLGGWTEAFF TGTGCCAGCAGCTTAGTCCGGCAGGGACTAGGTGGGTGGACTGAAGCTTTCTTT
TRBJ2-7 TRBV6-5 NA NA CASSSTGLEQYF TGTGCCAGCAGTTCCACAGGGCTCGAGCAGTACTTC
TRBJ2-5 TRBV27 NA once CASGVRRSGIEETQYF TGTGCCAGTGGGGTGAGACGCTCGGGGATAGAAGAGACCCAGTACTTC
TRBJ1-4 TRBV6-5 NA NA CASRAGDTTNEKLFF TGTGCCAGCAGAGCCGGGGACACAACGAATGAAAAACTGTTTTTT
TRBJ2-1 TRBV23-1 NA NA CASSQFGLELPAYNEQFF TGCGCCAGCAGTCAATTCGGTCTTGAGCTCCCGGCCTACAATGAGCAGTTCTTC
TRBJ1-2 TRBV29-1 NA NA CSVEWGSGGYTF TGCAGCGTTGAATGGGGCTCGGGGGGCTACACCTTC
TRBJ1-1 TRBV18 NA NA CASSPTGYSSEAFF TGTGCCAGCTCACCTACAGGATATAGCTCTGAAGCTTTCTTT
TRBJ2-7 TRBV3-1/TRBV3-2 TRBD2 NA CASRGTSPYEQYF TGTGCCAGCCGCGGGACTAGCCCCTACGAGCAGTACTTC
TRBJ2-1 TRBV29-1 NA NA CSVRVSNYEQFF TGCAGCGTACGGGTGTCTAACTATGAGCAGTTCTTC
TRBJ1-5 TRBV28 NA NA CASTPRPGTGQPQHF TGTGCCAGCACTCCCCGACCCGGGACGGGCCAGCCCCAGCATTTT
TRBJ2-3 TRBV5-8 NA NA CASSSRGSTDTQYF TGTGCCAGCAGCTCAAGGGGAAGTACAGATACGCAGTATTTT
TRBJ1-1 TRBV27 NA once CARTGGENTEAFF TGTGCCAGGACGGGGGGTGAGAACACTGAAGCTTTCTTT
TRBJ2-3 TRBV3-1/TRBV3-2 TRBD1 once CASSRVRTGGADTQYF TGTGCCAGCAGCCGAGTTAGGACAGGGGGCGCAGATACGCAGTATTTT
TRBJ2-7 TRBV5-1 TRBD2 NA CASSLRTSDEQYF TGCGCCAGCAGCTTAAGGACTAGTGACGAGCAGTACTTC
TRBJ2-5 TRBV5-1 NA NA CASSLEIRGETQYF TGCGCCAGCAGCTTGGAGATCAGGGGAGAGACCCAGTACTTC
TRBJ2-3 TRBV9 NA NA CASSSKLTDTQYF TGTGCCAGCAGCTCGAAGTTAACAGATACGCAGTATTTT
TRBJ2-6 TRBV14 NA NA CASSLSGANVLTF TGTGCCAGCAGCCTTTCTGGGGCCAACGTCCTGACTTTC
TRBJ2-1 TRBV13 TRBD2 NA CASSLGTGTSGRAYNEQFF TGTGCCAGCAGCTTAGGCACCGGGACTAGCGGGAGGGCCTACAATGAGCAGTTCTTC
TRBJ2-7 TRBV21-1 NA NA CASSPRWVYEQYF TGTGCCAGCAGCCCTAGGTGGGTGTACGAGCAGTACTTC
TRBJ2-3 TRBV25-1 NA NA CASSATGDTQYF TGTGCCAGCAGTGCTACGGGAGATACGCAGTATTTT
TRBJ2-5 TRBV7-9 TRBD2 NA CASHELAGWQETQYF TGTGCCAGCCACGAACTAGCGGGGTGGCAAGAGACCCAGTACTTC
TRBJ1-3 TRBV5-1 NA NA CASSLVSAGVGNTIYF TGCGCCAGCAGCTTGGTGTCAGCCGGGGTGGGAAACACCATATATTTT
TRBJ2-3 TRBV24-1 NA once CATSGWGGTTDTQYF TGTGCCACCAGTGGGTGGGGCGGAACCACAGATACGCAGTATTTT